Following are 11 T cell receptor beta chains from one sample sequenced in a study of shared clonotypes between healthy human individuals. This table comes from immunoSEQ multiplex PCR, and its TCRdb copy is limited to in-frame clones, with some not included. The data show millions of clones, with more than 80% seen just once and about 0.13% held by the top ten. Sequenced: naive CD4+ T cells sorted from blood. Specified subset: CD45RA+ positively selected. The receptors were sampled from a man aged 18 to 29 in good health.

This chain uses TRBV18 with TRBJ2-5; D is uncertain. V lost 5 bases and J lost 1, with 8 bases in between. The CDR3 consists of 13 residues. Germline V gene lookup returns CDR1 KGHSH and CDR2 LQKENI. The CDR3 reads CASSFGFQETQYF. In DNA form, the CDR3 reads TGTGCCAGCTCATTTGGATTCCAAGAGACCCAGTACTTC.

This CDR3 is CASSLRGLNSYEQYF. The DNA for the CDR3 is TGTGCCAGCAGTTTACGAGGACTCAACTCCTACGAGCAGTACTTC. The V and J genes are TRBV27 and TRBJ2-7; possible D gene TRBD2, 5 bases. This CDR3 has 15 residues. CDR1 is MNHEY, CDR2 SMNVEV, per germline (reference sequence). V gave up 2 bases and J gave up 0 bases, with 11 bases separating them.

V usage is TRBV11-2 and J usage is TRBJ1-6; D uncertain. Trimming shortened V by 0 bases and J by 2 bases, and 8 bases separated the two germline ends. CDR1 and CDR2 from the germline V gene are SGHAT and FQNNGV. The CDR3 extends over 16 amino acids. As DNA, the CDR3 is TGTGCCAGCAGCTTAGATGGGGTAACCTATAATTCACCCCTCCACTTT. Residues: CASSLDGVTYNSPLHF.

The V call is TRBV6-5, the J call TRBJ1-1, with TRBD1 identical over 9 bases. The CDR3 consists of 15 residues. After removal of 0 bases from V and 8 bases from J, the junction contained 7 bases not matched to a gene. Germline V gives CDR1 MNHEY, CDR2 SVGAGI. The CDR3 nucleotides read TGTGCCAGCAGTTACTCGGGGACAGGGAGAGGAGAAGCTTTCTTT. This gives the protein CASSYSGTGRGEAFF.

A word on this clone: The sample carries other DNA sequences with the same CDR3. The chain combines TRBV5-1 with TRBJ2-7, with TRBD2 matching 8 bases. CDR3 length: 14 residues. V lost 0 bases, J lost 4 bases, and 3 bases stayed unmatched. Germline V gene data show CDR1 as SGHRS and CDR2 as YFSETQ. The DNA for the CDR3 is TGCGCCAGCAGCTTGGCCGGGAGGGTGTACGAGCAGTACTTC. Its translation: CASSLAGRVYEQYF.

This clone was detected once. The CDR3, as DNA: TGTGCCAGCAGCTTGGAAGTAGGACTAGCAGACCTAGCCAAAAACATTCAGTACTTC. Protein sequence: CASSLEVGLADLAKNIQYF. The genes are TRBV5-6 and TRBJ2-4; 8 bases map to TRBD2. The CDR3 totals 19 residues. Germline trimming cut 0 bases from V and 0 bases from J; bases unmatched to any gene: 11. The germline V gene encodes CDR1 SGHDT and CDR2 YYEEEE.

The sample holds one count of this clone. This CDR3 is also generated by other DNA sequences in the sample. The chain couples TRBV5-1 to TRBJ2-3; 9 positions match TRBD2. Trimming removed 4 bases from V and 4 bases from J; junction bases left unmatched: 4. The germline V gene encodes CDR1 SGHRS and CDR2 YFSETQ. The CDR3 spans 14 residues. The CDR3 region is CASSLSGGPDTQYF. CDR3 DNA sequence: TGCGCCAGCAGCCTTAGCGGGGGCCCAGATACGCAGTATTTT.

The chain joins TRBV6-1 to TRBJ2-3, with D unclear. V dropped 6 bases and J dropped 5 bases, with 9 bases sitting between them. CDR3 length equals 12 residues. Germline assignment: CDR1 MNHNS and CDR2 SASEGT. CDR3 region: CASRPVIDTQYF. The DNA for the CDR3 is TGTGCCAGCAGGCCGGTTATAGATACGCAGTATTTT.

The rearrangement joins TRBV11-2 to TRBJ1-5; D not certain. V was clipped by 0 bases and J by 0 bases, with 6 bases between them. The germline CDR1 and CDR2 sequences are SGHAT and FQNNGV. This CDR3 has 15 amino acids. CDR3 region: CASSLERGSNQPQHF. The CDR3 coding sequence is TGTGCCAGCAGCTTAGAGAGAGGTAGCAATCAGCCCCAGCATTTT.

The rearrangement links TRBV2 to TRBJ1-5; maybe TRBD1 (6 bases). The CDR3 runs to 19 residues. V lost 7 bases and J 2 bases, leaving 27 bases between the germline ends. Germline lookup yields CDR1 SNHLY and CDR2 FYNNEI. The CDR3, as DNA: TGTGCCAGCACTCACCCCGGGACTCCAGGGGTTTTGGGCAATCAGCCCCAGCATTTT. Amino acid sequence: CASTHPGTPGVLGNQPQHF.

This chain links TRBV5-3 with TRBJ2-7; TRBD2 is a possible D gene (6 bases). TRBV5-3 is sorted into the ORF group, with uncertain function. This CDR3 is built from 13 residues. Trimming pared 4 bases from V and 6 bases from J, leaving 14 bases between. CDR3 amino acids: CARSRIAAFEQYF. For the CDR3, the DNA is TGTGCCAGAAGCCGGATAGCGGCCTTCGAGCAGTACTTC.